These 5 T cell receptor beta chains share one sample of origin, sequenced in a study of cytomegalovirus exposure and HLA in healthy donors. The study ran its PCR with 60 Vbeta and 13 Jbeta primers. TCRdb's copy holds only in-frame clones and misses some; the assay was immunoSEQ multiplex PCR. The sample contains under 150,000 clones, roughly 9.4% of which appear only once. The sample consisted of PBMCs. The receptor set was obtained from a male donor in good health and CMV-seronegative.

The J gene is TRBJ1-1, the V gene TRBV4-3; no reliable D call. This CDR3 is 13 amino acids long. CDR1 and CDR2 from the germline V gene are LGHNA and YSLEER. V gave up 1 base and J gave up 7 bases, with 10 bases separating them. CDR3 region: CASSQGGRLEAFF. Here the CDR3 DNA reads TGCGCCAGCAGCCAAGGTGGCAGACTTGAAGCTTTCTTT.

In its sample, this clone was seen a few times. The rearrangement links TRBV5-8 to TRBJ2-1, with D possibly matching TRBD2 (6 bases). Germline V gene lookup returns CDR1 SGHTS and CDR2 YDEGEE. V shed 7 bases and J shed 6 bases, with 23 bases lying between them. The CDR3 has 16 residues. In DNA, the CDR3 is TGTGCCAGCGGGACCCCGGGGGTCGACGGTCGCAATGAGCAGTTCTTC. Protein sequence: CASGTPGVDGRNEQFF.

The J gene is TRBJ2-7, the V gene TRBV25-1, with D tentatively TRBD1 (6 bases). Germline V gene data show CDR1 as MGHDK and CDR2 as SYGVNS. The CDR3 is 15 residues long. Trimming took 4 bases from V and 1 from J, leaving 14 bases between them. The CDR3 coding sequence is TGTGCCAGCAGTGGCCACCCGACAGGTTCCTACGAGCAGTACTTC. Residues: CASSGHPTGSYEQYF.

This clone was detected a few times. J is TRBJ2-7 and V is TRBV7-2; 9 bases map to TRBD2. Germline CDR1 SGHTA, CDR2 FQGNSA. The CDR3 loop spans 16 amino acids. Trimming at V came to 5 bases and at J to 5 bases, leaving 13 bases not matched to a gene. CDR3 in amino acids: CASSLDGGRAFHEQYF. The CDR3 DNA reads TGTGCCAGCAGCCTCGACGGCGGGAGGGCCTTCCACGAGCAGTACTTC.

This chain links TRBV27 with TRBJ2-3, with D possibly being TRBD1 (6 bases). The CDR3 length is 15 residues. Per germline, CDR1 MNHEY and CDR2 SMNVEV (reference sequence). V was trimmed by 1 base and J by 6 bases, leaving 14 bases between them. CDR3 coding DNA: TGTGCCAGCAGTTTATGGGCACAGGGAAGGGATACGCAGTATTTT. As protein: CASSLWAQGRDTQYF.